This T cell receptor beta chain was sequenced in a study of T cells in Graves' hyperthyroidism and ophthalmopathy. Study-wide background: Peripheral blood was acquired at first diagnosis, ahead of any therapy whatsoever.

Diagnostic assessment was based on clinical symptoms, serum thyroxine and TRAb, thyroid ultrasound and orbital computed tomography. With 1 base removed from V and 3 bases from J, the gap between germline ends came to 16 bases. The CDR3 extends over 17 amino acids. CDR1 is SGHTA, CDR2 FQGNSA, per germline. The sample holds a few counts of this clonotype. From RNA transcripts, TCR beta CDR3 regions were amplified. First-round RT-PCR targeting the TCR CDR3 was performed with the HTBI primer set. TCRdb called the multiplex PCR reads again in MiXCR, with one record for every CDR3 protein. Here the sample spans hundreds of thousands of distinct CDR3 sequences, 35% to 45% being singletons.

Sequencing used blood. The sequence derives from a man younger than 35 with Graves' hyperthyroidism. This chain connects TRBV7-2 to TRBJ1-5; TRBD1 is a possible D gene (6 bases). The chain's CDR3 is CASSLGDLGQINQPQHF. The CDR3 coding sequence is TGTGCCAGCAGCTTAGGGGACCTAGGACAGATCAATCAGCCCCAGCATTTT.